Below, one T cell receptor (beta chain) is given with its context. Its antigen is not known. The data derive from a study of T cell repertoires in cytomegalovirus infection. Study-level background: It was the public TCR beta signatures that indicated both CMV infection and matching HLA type. Study observations and caveats: CMV-specific TCR beta clonotypes restricted by HLA-C were the ones dominating the ex vivo response. Carriers of CMV plus the relevant HLA were identified by cumulative public TCR beta family frequency.

TCRdb ran MiXCR on the reads and lists one entry per CDR3 protein. In the table there are some 320,000 distinct CDR3 sequences, under 35% of which are singletons. V was pared by 2 bases and J by 0 bases, with 8 bases of the junction left unmatched. Germline V gene sequence: CDR1 SQVTM, CDR2 ANQGSEA. The length of the CDR3 is 17 residues. The genes are TRBV29-1 and TRBJ2-1, with 9 bases identical to TRBD2. The sequencing used cultured PBMCs, collected from culture after CMV antigen stimulation. This clonotype was sampled from a human donor in good health (CMV status not recorded). Some clones in this sample may be carry-over from other donors' samples. The CDR3 spells CSVELLAGISSYNEQFF. The CDR3 DNA reads as TGCAGCGTTGAACTGCTAGCGGGGATAAGCTCCTACAATGAGCAGTTCTTC.